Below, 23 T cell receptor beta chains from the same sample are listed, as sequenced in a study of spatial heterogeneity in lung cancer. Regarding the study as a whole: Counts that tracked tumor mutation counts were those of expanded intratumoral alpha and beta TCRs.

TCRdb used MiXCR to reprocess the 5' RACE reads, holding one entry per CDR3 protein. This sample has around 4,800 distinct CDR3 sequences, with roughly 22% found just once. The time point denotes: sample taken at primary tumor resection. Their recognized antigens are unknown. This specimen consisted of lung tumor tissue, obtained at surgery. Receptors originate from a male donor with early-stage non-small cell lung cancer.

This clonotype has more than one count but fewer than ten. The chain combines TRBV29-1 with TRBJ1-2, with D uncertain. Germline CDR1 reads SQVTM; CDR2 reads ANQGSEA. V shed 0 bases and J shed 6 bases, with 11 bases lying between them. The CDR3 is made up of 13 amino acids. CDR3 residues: CSVEDGVGNGYTF. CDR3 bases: TGCAGCGTTGAAGATGGGGTAGGGAATGGCTACACCTTC.

The CDR3 is CSARVFGRGAGNEQFF. The CDR3 region has the DNA TGCAGTGCTAGAGTGTTCGGGAGGGGCGCGGGCAATGAGCAGTTCTTC. The chain links TRBV20-1 to TRBJ2-1; 8 nucleotides agree with TRBD2. J was trimmed by 6 bases and V by 1 base; bases with no gene match: 11. Germline CDR1 is DFQATT and CDR2 is SNEGSKA (reference sequence). This CDR3 contains 16 residues.

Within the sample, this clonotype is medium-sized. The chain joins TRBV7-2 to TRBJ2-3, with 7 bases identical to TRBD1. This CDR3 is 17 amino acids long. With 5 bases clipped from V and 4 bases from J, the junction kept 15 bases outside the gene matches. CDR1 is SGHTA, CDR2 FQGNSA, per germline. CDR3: CASSRGPTGLGPDTQYF. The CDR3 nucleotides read TGTGCCAGCAGCCGAGGCCCGACAGGGCTGGGGCCAGATACGCAGTATTTT. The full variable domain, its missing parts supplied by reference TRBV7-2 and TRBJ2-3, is GAGVSQSPSNKVTEKGKDVELRCDPISGHTALYWYRQSLGQGLEFLIYFQGNSAPDKSGLPSDRFSAERTGGSVSTLTIQRTQQEDSAVYLCASSRGPTGLGPDTQYFGPGTRLTVL.

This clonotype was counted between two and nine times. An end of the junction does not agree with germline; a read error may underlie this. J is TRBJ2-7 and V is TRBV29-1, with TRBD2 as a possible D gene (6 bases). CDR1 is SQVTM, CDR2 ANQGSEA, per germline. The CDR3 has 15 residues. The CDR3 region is CSVEDPGGGSHEQYF. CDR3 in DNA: TGCAGCGTTGAAGATCCCGGGGGAGGCTCCCACGAGCAGTACTTC.

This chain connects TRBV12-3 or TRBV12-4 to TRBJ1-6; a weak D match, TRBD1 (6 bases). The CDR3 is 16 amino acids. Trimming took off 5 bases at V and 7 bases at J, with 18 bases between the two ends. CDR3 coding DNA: TGTGCCAGCAGTATCTCCGGGGCAGGGGACAATTCACCCCTCCACTTT. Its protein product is CASSISGAGDNSPLHF.

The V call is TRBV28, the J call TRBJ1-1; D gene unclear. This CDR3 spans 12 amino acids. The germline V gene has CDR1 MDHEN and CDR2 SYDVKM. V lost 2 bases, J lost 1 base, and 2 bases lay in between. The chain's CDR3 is CASSLQNTEAFF. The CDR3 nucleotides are TGTGCCAGCAGTTTACAGAACACTGAAGCTTTCTTT.

The CDR3 coding sequence is TGTGCCACCAGCTTCGCGAATGGCAGCAATCAGCCCCAGCATTTT. Translation: CATSFANGSNQPQHF. The chain carries TRBV24-1 and TRBJ1-5; D uncertain. From germline, CDR1 is KGHDR and CDR2 SFDVKD. This CDR3 contains 15 residues. The germline V and J ends were trimmed by 7 bases and 1 base, with 13 bases remaining between them.

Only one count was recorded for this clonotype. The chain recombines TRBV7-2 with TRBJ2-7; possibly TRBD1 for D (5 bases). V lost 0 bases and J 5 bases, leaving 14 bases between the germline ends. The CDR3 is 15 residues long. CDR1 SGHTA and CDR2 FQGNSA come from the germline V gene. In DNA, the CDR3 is TGTGCCAGCAGCTTAGCGTACACAGGTCGAAACGAGCAGTACTTC. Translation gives CASSLAYTGRNEQYF.

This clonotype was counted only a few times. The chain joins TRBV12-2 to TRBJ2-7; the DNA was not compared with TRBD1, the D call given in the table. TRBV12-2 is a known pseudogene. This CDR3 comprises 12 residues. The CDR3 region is CASPGRSYEQYF. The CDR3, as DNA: TGTGCAAGTCCGGGACGCTCCTACGAGCAGTACTTC.

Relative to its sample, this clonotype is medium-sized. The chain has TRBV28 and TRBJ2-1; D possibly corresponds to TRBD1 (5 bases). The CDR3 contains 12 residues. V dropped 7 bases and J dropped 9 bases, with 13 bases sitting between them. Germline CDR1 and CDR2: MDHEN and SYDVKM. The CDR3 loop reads CASKVIQGEQFF. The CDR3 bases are TGTGCCAGCAAGGTTATTCAGGGTGAGCAGTTCTTC.

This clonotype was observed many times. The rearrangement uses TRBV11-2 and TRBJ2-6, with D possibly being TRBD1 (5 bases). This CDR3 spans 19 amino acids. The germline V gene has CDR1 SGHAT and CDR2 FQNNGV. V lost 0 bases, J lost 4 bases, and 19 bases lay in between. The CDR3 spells CASSLDRVPSSSGANVLTF. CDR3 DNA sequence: TGTGCCAGCAGCTTAGACAGGGTGCCCTCTAGTTCCGGGGCCAACGTCCTGACTTTC.

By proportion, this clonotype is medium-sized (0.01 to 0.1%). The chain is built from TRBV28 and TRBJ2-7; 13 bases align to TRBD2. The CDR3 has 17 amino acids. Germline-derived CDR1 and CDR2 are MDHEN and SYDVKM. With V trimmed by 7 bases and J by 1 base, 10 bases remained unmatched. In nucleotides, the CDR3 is TGTGCCAGCATTCCGACTAGCGGGAGGCTTTTATCCTACGAGCAGTACTTC. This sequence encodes CASIPTSGRLLSYEQYF. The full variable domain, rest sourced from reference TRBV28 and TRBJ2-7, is DVKVTQSSRYLVKRTGEKVFLECVQDMDHENMFWYRQDPGLGLRLIYFSYDVKMKEKGDIPEGYSVSREKKERFSLILESASTNQTSMYLCASIPTSGRLLSYEQYFGPGTRLTVT.

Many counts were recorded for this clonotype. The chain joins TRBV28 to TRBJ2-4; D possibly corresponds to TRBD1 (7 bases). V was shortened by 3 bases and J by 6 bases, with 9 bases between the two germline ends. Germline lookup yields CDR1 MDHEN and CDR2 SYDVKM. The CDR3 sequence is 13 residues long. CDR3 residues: CASSLQGGNIQYF. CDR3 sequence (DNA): TGTGCCAGCAGTTTGCAGGGGGGAAACATTCAGTACTTC.

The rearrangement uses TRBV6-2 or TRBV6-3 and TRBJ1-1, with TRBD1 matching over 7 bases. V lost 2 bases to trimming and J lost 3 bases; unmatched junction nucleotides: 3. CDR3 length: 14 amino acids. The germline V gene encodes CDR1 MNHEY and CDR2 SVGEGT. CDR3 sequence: CASSYKGADTEAFF. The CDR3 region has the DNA TGTGCCAGCAGTTACAAGGGGGCGGACACTGAAGCTTTCTTT.

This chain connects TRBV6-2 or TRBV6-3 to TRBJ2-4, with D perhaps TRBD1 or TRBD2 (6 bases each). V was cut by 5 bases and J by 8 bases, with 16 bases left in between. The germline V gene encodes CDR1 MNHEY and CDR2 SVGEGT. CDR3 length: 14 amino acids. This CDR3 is CASSEGGLYHIQYF. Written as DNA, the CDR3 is TGTGCCAGCAGTGAAGGGGGACTTTACCACATTCAGTACTTC.

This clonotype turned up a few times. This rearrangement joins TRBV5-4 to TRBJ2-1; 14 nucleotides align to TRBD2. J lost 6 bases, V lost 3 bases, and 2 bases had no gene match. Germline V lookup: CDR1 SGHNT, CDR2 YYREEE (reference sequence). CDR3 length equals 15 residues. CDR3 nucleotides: TGTGCCAGCAGCTCCGGACTAGCGGGAGGCAATGAGCAGTTCTTC. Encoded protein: CASSSGLAGGNEQFF.

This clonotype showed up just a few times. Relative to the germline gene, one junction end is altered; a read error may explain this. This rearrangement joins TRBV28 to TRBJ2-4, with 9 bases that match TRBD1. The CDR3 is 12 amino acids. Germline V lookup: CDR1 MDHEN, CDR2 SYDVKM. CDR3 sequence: CASSPRSTGGQF. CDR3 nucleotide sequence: TGTGCCAGCAGCCCGAGGTCGACAGGGGGGCAGTTC.

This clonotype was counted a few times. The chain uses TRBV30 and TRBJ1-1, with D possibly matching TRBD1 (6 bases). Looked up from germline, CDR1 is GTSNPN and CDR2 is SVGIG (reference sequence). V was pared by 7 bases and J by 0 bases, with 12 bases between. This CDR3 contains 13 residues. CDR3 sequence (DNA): TGTGCCTCGTTACAGGGACTGAACACTGAAGCTTTCTTT. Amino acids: CASLQGLNTEAFF.

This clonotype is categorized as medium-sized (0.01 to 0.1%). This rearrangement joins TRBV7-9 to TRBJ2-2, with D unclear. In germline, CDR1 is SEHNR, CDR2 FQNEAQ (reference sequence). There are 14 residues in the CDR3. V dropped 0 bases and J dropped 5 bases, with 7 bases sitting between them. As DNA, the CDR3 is TGTGCCAGCAGCTTAGCGGGAAGAACCGGGGAGCTGTTTTTT. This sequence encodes CASSLAGRTGELFF.

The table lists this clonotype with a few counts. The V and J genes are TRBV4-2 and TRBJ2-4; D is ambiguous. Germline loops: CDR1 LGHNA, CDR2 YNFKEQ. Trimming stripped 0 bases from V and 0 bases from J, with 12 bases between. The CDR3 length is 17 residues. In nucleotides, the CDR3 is TGTGCCAGCAGCCAAGATCCGATGGGATCAGCCAAAAACATTCAGTACTTC. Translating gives CASSQDPMGSAKNIQYF.

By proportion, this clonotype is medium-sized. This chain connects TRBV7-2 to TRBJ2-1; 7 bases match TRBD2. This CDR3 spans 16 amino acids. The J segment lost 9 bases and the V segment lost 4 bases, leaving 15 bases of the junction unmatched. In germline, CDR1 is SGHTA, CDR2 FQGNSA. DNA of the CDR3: TGTGCCAGCAGCTCCCCTGGCGGGAGAACCTACCTTGAGCAGTTCTTC. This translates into CASSSPGGRTYLEQFF.

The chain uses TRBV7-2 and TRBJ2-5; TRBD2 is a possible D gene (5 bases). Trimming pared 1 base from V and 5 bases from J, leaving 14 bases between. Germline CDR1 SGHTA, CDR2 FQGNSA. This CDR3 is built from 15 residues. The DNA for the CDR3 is TGTGCCAGCAGCTTAGGGCTCCCAGGACTCGAGACCCAGTACTTC. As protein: CASSLGLPGLETQYF.

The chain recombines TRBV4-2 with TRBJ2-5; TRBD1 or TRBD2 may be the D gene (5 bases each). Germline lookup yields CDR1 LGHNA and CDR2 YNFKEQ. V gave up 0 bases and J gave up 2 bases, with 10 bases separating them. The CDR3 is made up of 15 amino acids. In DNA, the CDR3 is TGTGCCAGCAGCCAAGATCGGGGCGGACAAGAGACCCAGTACTTC. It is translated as CASSQDRGGQETQYF.